A selection of T cell receptor beta chains follows, all from one sample in a study of cytomegalovirus exposure and HLA in healthy donors. The repertoire was sequenced with immunoSEQ multiplex PCR; TCRdb's copy has only in-frame clones and lacks some. This sample has more than 150,000 clones; roughly 88% occur once, and the top ten carry over 1.5%. The sample comprised PBMCs. These receptors all stem from a woman aged 18-29 years in good health and CMV-seronegative. Both conserved end residues are part of each CDR3. The D gene is left open where the match is weak. Where a row states a size, it is once, few, many or the class of an expanded clone; other rows omit it.

J: TRBJ2-5
size: NA
V: TRBV28
D: TRBD1
length: 15
CDR3: CASSSYRGRRETQYF
DNA: TGTGCCAGCAGTTCCTACAGGGGCCGCCGGGAGACCCAGTACTTC

J: TRBJ2-7
size: NA
V: TRBV18
D: TRBD2
length: 12
CDR3: CASSPGRYEQYF
DNA: TGTGCCAGCTCACCCGGGAGGTACGAGCAGTACTTC

J: TRBJ2-3
size: few
V: TRBV27
D: TRBD1
length: 15
CDR3: CASTDLGQGTDTQYF
DNA: TGTGCCAGCACCGACCTGGGACAGGGCACAGATACGCAGTATTTT

J: TRBJ2-7
size: NA
V: TRBV18
D: TRBD2
length: 14
CDR3: CASSPGLQTYEQYF
DNA: TGTGCCAGCTCACCGGGACTACAGACTTACGAGCAGTACTTC

J: TRBJ1-4
size: NA
V: TRBV6-5
D: NA
length: 15
CDR3: CASSSIGARNEKLFF
DNA: TGTGCCAGCAGTAGCATAGGGGCGCGTAATGAAAAACTGTTTTTT

J: TRBJ2-3
size: NA
V: TRBV2
D: TRBD2
length: 14
CDR3: CASLAGGLSDTQYF
DNA: TGTGCCAGCCTAGCGGGGGGTTTATCGGATACGCAGTATTTT

J: TRBJ2-7
size: NA
V: TRBV7-2
D: TRBD1
length: 15
CDR3: CASSFRQGDSYEQYF
DNA: TGTGCCAGCAGCTTCCGACAGGGGGATAGCTACGAGCAGTACTTC

J: TRBJ2-5
size: NA
V: TRBV11-3
D: TRBD1
length: 15
CDR3: CASSPGSQGSATQYF
DNA: TGTGCCAGCAGCCCCGGGTCACAGGGGTCGGCGACCCAGTACTTC

J: TRBJ1-6
size: NA
V: TRBV5-1
D: TRBD1
length: 16
CDR3: CASSLVGQGFGSPLHF
DNA: TGCGCCAGCAGCTTGGTAGGACAGGGTTTTGGGTCACCCCTCCACTTT

J: TRBJ1-6
size: NA
V: TRBV30
D: NA
length: 15
CDR3: CARRQTGTTNSPLHF
DNA: TGTGCCCGACGGCAGACAGGCACTACTAATTCACCCCTCCACTTT

J: TRBJ1-1
size: NA
V: TRBV7-9
D: NA
length: 14
CDR3: CASSLGHGWDEAFF
DNA: TGTGCCAGCAGCTTGGGACACGGGTGGGATGAAGCTTTCTTT

J: TRBJ1-2
size: NA
V: TRBV30
D: NA
length: 11
CDR3: CAWSVDYGYTF
DNA: TGTGCCTGGAGTGTCGACTATGGCTACACCTTC

J: TRBJ2-2
size: few
V: TRBV5-5
D: NA
length: 16
CDR3: CASSLSWGSTAGELFF
DNA: TGTGCCAGCAGCTTATCGTGGGGCTCCACGGCCGGGGAGCTGTTTTTT

J: TRBJ1-1
size: NA
V: TRBV6-1
D: NA
length: 14
CDR3: CASRLGSGGTEAFF
DNA: TGTGCCAGCAGATTAGGGAGCGGGGGCACTGAAGCTTTCTTT

J: TRBJ2-1
size: NA
V: TRBV7-9
D: TRBD1
length: 15
CDR3: CASSSDRGNYNEQFF
DNA: TGTGCCAGCAGCTCGGACAGGGGGAACTACAATGAGCAGTTCTTC

J: TRBJ2-7
size: few
V: TRBV7-2
D: NA
length: 13
CDR3: CASSLEGDYEQYF
DNA: TGTGCCAGCAGCTTAGAAGGGGACTACGAGCAGTACTTC

J: TRBJ2-1
size: NA
V: TRBV4-1
D: NA
length: 15
CDR3: CASSDDFLPTREQFF
DNA: TGCGCCAGCAGCGACGACTTCCTTCCAACAAGGGAGCAGTTCTTC

J: TRBJ1-6
size: NA
V: TRBV2
D: NA
length: 15
CDR3: CASREGSSYNSPLHF
DNA: TGTGCCAGCAGGGAGGGGAGCTCCTATAATTCACCCCTCCACTTT

J: TRBJ2-5
size: NA
V: TRBV10-3
D: TRBD1
length: 14
CDR3: CAIGTATRQETQYF
DNA: TGTGCCATCGGGACAGCGACGCGGCAAGAGACCCAGTACTTC

J: TRBJ2-4
size: NA
V: TRBV4-2
D: TRBD2
length: 16
CDR3: CASSQDSGPGGNIQYF
DNA: TGTGCCAGCAGCCAAGATTCCGGCCCGGGGGGAAACATTCAGTACTTC

J: TRBJ2-5
size: NA
V: TRBV5-6
D: NA
length: 14
CDR3: CASSFMTELKTQYF
DNA: TGTGCCAGCAGCTTTATGACTGAGCTAAAGACCCAGTACTTC

J: TRBJ1-1
size: once
V: TRBV7-8
D: NA
length: 13
CDR3: CASSLGPLVEAFF
DNA: TGTGCCAGCAGCTTGGGCCCGTTGGTAGAAGCTTTCTTT

J: TRBJ2-3
size: NA
V: TRBV7-2
D: NA
length: 15
CDR3: CASSLQGSLTDTQYF
DNA: TGTGCCAGCAGCTTACAGGGATCCCTCACAGATACGCAGTATTTT

J: TRBJ2-7
size: NA
V: TRBV28
D: TRBD2
length: 16
CDR3: CASSLSYGTSTYEQYF
DNA: TGTGCCAGCAGTTTATCCTACGGGACTAGCACTTACGAGCAGTACTTC

J: TRBJ2-1
size: NA
V: TRBV16
D: NA
length: 12
CDR3: CASSQSPTGRFF
DNA: TGTGCCAGCAGCCAATCGCCGACAGGCCGGTTCTTC

J: TRBJ2-5
size: NA
V: TRBV6-5
D: NA
length: 13
CDR3: CASTGDLSRTQYF
DNA: TGTGCCAGCACCGGAGACTTGTCTAGGACCCAGTACTTC

J: TRBJ1-4
size: NA
V: TRBV11-2
D: TRBD1
length: 18
CDR3: CASSNKPHRDSSNEKLFF
DNA: TGTGCCAGCAGTAACAAACCCCACCGGGACAGCTCTAATGAAAAACTGTTTTTT

J: TRBJ1-4
size: NA
V: TRBV13
D: NA
length: 14
CDR3: CASSTWGVGEKLFF
DNA: TGTGCCAGCAGCACCTGGGGGGTCGGGGAAAAACTGTTTTTT

J: TRBJ1-5
size: NA
V: TRBV7-9
D: NA
length: 16
CDR3: CASSLGARGHHQPQHF
DNA: TGTGCCAGCAGCTTAGGGGCCAGGGGCCACCACCAGCCCCAGCATTTT

J: TRBJ1-4
size: NA
V: TRBV5-1
D: TRBD1
length: 15
CDR3: CASSFGDRGHEKLFF
DNA: TGCGCCAGCAGCTTTGGCGACAGGGGGCATGAAAAACTGTTTTTT

J: TRBJ1-2
size: NA
V: TRBV5-6
D: TRBD1
length: 14
CDR3: CASSLRTGVGGYTF
DNA: TGTGCCAGCAGCTTGAGGACAGGTGTAGGTGGCTACACCTTC

J: TRBJ2-7
size: few
V: TRBV6-1
D: TRBD1
length: 15
CDR3: CASSEAGTGGYEQYF
DNA: TGTGCCAGCAGTGAAGCCGGGACAGGGGGGTACGAGCAGTACTTC

J: TRBJ2-6
size: NA
V: TRBV11-3
D: TRBD2
length: 16
CDR3: CASSFVAGSGANVLTF
DNA: TGTGCCAGCAGCTTTGTAGCGGGTTCTGGGGCCAACGTCCTGACTTTC

J: TRBJ2-5
size: NA
V: TRBV6-1
D: NA
length: 14
CDR3: CASSEGGHSETQYF
DNA: TGTGCCAGCAGTGAAGGGGGACACTCAGAGACCCAGTACTTC

J: TRBJ1-5
size: NA
V: TRBV19
D: TRBD1
length: 16
CDR3: CASSTGTGVPNQPQHF
DNA: TGTGCCAGTAGTACCGGGACAGGGGTCCCCAATCAGCCCCAGCATTTT

J: TRBJ1-1
size: once
V: TRBV7-9
D: NA
length: 14
CDR3: CASSLGAGDTEAFF
DNA: TGTGCCAGCAGCTTAGGGGCGGGGGACACTGAAGCTTTCTTT

J: TRBJ2-5
size: NA
V: TRBV5-5
D: TRBD2
length: 15
CDR3: CASSLVPLGGETQYF
DNA: TGTGCCAGCAGCTTGGTCCCCTTGGGAGGGGAGACCCAGTACTTC

J: TRBJ2-7
size: few
V: TRBV6-1
D: TRBD1
length: 15
CDR3: CASSEGQGAFYEQYF
DNA: TGTGCCAGCAGTGAAGGACAGGGGGCCTTCTACGAGCAGTACTTC

J: TRBJ1-3
size: NA
V: TRBV9
D: NA
length: 13
CDR3: CASSVNSGNTIYF
DNA: TGTGCCAGCAGCGTTAACTCTGGAAACACCATATATTTT

J: TRBJ1-2
size: once
V: TRBV2
D: TRBD1
length: 14
CDR3: CASSEAGTGRGYTF
DNA: TGTGCCAGCAGTGAAGCGGGGACAGGGAGAGGCTACACCTTC

J: TRBJ1-1
size: NA
V: TRBV6-5
D: NA
length: 13
CDR3: CASTIGEGTEAFF
DNA: TGTGCCAGCACCATCGGAGAGGGCACTGAAGCTTTCTTT